A selection of T cell receptor beta chains follows, all from one sample in a study of early T cells in non-severe SARS-CoV-2 infection. MiXCR, applied by TCRdb to the 5' RACE reads, yields one record per CDR3 protein. The profile shows approximately 60,000 distinct CDR3 sequences, around an eighth of them singletons. Sequencing was carried out using whole blood. The receptors here all came from an adult who was a healthcare worker with PCR-confirmed SARS-CoV-2 infection or an uninfected control (not recorded which). CDR3s include the opening cysteine and the closing phenylalanine or tryptophan. D genes are given only for firm matches. Clone size, where shown, is once, few, many, or a class for clones that have expanded.

many | NA | TRBJ1-2 | TRBV5-1 | TGCGCCAGCAGCTTGGCTGATCGGTATGGCTACACCTTC | CASSLADRYGYTF
many | NA | TRBJ1-1 | TRBV18 | TGTGCCAGCTCACCACTCCCTGCGGATGCGACGAACACTGAAGCTTTCTTT | CASSPLPADATNTEAFF
NA | NA | TRBJ2-3 | TRBV7-8 | TGTGCCAGCAGCCCAGAACGAGGAGGGGGGTACGCGCAGTATTTT | CASSPERGGGYAQYF
NA | TRBD1 | TRBJ2-2 | TRBV20-1 | TGCAGTGCTAGCTGGACAGGGGGAACCGGGGAGCTGTTTTTT | CSASWTGGTGELFF
many | NA | TRBJ2-4 | TRBV7-9 | TGTGCCAGCAGCTTATTGAGTCAGGGAAACATTCAGTACTTC | CASSLLSQGNIQYF
many | TRBD1 | TRBJ2-7 | TRBV12-3/TRBV12-4 | TGTGCCAGCAGGAACCCCGGGACAGGGGGCGGGGGCGAGCAGTACTTC | CASRNPGTGGGGEQYF
few | TRBD2 | TRBJ2-1 | TRBV7-9 | TGTGCCAGCAGCACCGGGACTAGCTACAATGAGCAGTTCTTC | CASSTGTSYNEQFF
NA | TRBD2 | TRBJ2-3 | TRBV6-4 | TGTGCCAGCAGTGACTCGACGGGGGGGCCAGATACGCAGTATTTT | CASSDSTGGPDTQYF
NA | TRBD1 | TRBJ1-2 | TRBV5-6 | TGTGCCAGCACCAAACGGACAGGGGGCAGCGTGACTTATGGCTACACCTTC | CASTKRTGGSVTYGYTF
NA | TRBD2 | TRBJ2-2 | TRBV18 | TGTGCCAGCTCACCACGGGCTAGCGGGGACCGCACCGGGGAGCTGTTTTTT | CASSPRASGDRTGELFF
many | NA | TRBJ1-3 | TRBV12-3/TRBV12-4 | TGTGCCAGCAGTGCAGGCCTGAGCTCTGGAAACACCATATATTTT | CASSAGLSSGNTIYF